This record covers a single TCR beta chain. Its specificity is not known. The data derive from a study of T cell repertoires in ileal Crohn's disease. Study details: Approximately 35% were active smokers at surgery; median disease duration was 7.9 years. Operated complications were stricturing disease (roughly 60%) and penetrating disease (around 39%). General study results and limits: Endoscopic recurrence occurred in every patient whose clonality exceeded 26.8%.

CDR1 is WSHSY and CDR2 is SAAADI in the germline V gene. Trimming took 2 bases from V and 7 from J, leaving 11 bases between them. CDR3 size: 13 residues. Sequencing used immunoSEQ multiplex PCR; TCRdb keeps in-frame clones, though not all of them. The sample gives more than 4,500 clones, 78% of which show up once; roughly 12% is in the top ten. This receptor was identified in an adult with Crohn's disease. The chain combines TRBV10-2 with TRBJ1-1, with D possibly TRBD1 on 5 matching bases. The sample consisted of ileal tissue. The CDR3 DNA is TGCGCCAGCAGTGAGCCGACGGGGGATGAAGCTTTCTTT. It yields the protein CASSEPTGDEAFF.